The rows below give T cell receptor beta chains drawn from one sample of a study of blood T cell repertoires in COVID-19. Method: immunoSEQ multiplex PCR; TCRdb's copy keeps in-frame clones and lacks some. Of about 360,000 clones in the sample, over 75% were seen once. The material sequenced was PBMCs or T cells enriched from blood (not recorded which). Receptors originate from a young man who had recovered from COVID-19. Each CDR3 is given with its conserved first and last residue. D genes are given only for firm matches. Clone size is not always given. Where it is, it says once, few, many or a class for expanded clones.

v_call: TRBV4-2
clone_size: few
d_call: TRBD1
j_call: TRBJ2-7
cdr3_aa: CASSQKQGDSYEQYF
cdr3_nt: TGTGCCAGCAGCCAAAAACAGGGGGACTCCTACGAGCAGTACTTC

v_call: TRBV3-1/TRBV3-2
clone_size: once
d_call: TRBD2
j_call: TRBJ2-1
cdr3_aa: CASSQARLAEYNEQFF
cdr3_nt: TGTGCCAGCAGCCAAGCTAGGCTAGCGGAGTACAATGAGCAGTTCTTC

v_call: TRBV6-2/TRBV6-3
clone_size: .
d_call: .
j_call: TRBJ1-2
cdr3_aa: CASSSPGDGYTF
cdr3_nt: TGTGCCAGCAGTTCCCCAGGGGATGGCTACACCTTC

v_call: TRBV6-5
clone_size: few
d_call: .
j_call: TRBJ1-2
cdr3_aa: CASSSEGPPGDGYTF
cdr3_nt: TGTGCCAGCAGCTCAGAGGGGCCGCCGGGGGATGGCTACACCTTC

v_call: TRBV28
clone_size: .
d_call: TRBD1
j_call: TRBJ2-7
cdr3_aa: CASEGQGISYEQYF
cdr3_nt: TGTGCCAGCGAGGGACAGGGGATTTCCTACGAGCAGTACTTC

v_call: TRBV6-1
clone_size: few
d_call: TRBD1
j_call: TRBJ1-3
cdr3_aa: CASSEQGAYGNTIYF
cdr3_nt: TGTGCCAGCAGTGAACAGGGGGCTTATGGAAACACCATATATTTT

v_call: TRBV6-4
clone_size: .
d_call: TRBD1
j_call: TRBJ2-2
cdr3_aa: CASSDPETGETYSNTGELFF
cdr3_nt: TGTGCCAGCAGTGACCCCGAGACAGGGGAGACCTACTCTAACACCGGGGAGCTGTTTTTT

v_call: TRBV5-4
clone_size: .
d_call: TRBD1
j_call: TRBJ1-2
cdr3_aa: CASSSTGGANYGYTF
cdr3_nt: TGTGCCAGCAGCTCTACAGGGGGCGCTAACTATGGCTACACCTTC

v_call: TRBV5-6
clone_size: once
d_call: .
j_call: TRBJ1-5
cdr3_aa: CASRKTGSGQPQHF
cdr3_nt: TGTGCCAGCAGAAAGACAGGCTCGGGTCAGCCCCAGCATTTT

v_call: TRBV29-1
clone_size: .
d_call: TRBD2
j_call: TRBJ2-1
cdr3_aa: CSFQAGYNEQFF
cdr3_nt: TGCAGCTTCCAAGCGGGGTACAATGAGCAGTTCTTC

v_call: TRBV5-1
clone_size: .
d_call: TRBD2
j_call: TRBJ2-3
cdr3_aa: CASSPAPSGGPDTQYF
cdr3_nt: TGCGCCAGCAGCCCAGCCCCTAGCGGGGGACCAGATACGCAGTATTTT

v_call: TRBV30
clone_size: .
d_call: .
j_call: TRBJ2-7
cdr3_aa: CAWAMGGTYEQYF
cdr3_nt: TGTGCCTGGGCAATGGGAGGGACATACGAGCAGTACTTC

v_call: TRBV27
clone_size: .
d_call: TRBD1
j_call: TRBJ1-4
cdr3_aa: CASRDREMKKLFF
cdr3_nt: TGTGCCAGCAGGGACAGGGAAATGAAAAAACTGTTTTTT

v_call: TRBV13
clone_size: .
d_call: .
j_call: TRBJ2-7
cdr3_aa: CASSSGGIYEQYF
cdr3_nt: TGTGCCAGCAGCTCAGGTGGCATCTACGAGCAGTACTTC

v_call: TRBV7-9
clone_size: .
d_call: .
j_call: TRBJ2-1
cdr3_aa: CASSPPGHLYNEQFF
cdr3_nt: TGTGCCAGCAGCCCCCCGGGACACCTATACAATGAGCAGTTCTTC

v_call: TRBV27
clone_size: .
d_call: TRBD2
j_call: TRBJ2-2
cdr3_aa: CASKGKRGGSNTGELFF
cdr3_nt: TGTGCCAGCAAGGGAAAGCGGGGCGGGTCGAACACCGGGGAGCTGTTTTTT

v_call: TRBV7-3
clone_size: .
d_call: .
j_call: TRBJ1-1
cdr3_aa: CATRGFLTAFF
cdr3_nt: TGTGCCACTCGGGGGTTTTTGACAGCTTTCTTT

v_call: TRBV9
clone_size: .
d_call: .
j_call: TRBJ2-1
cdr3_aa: CASSALQGPTGAQFF
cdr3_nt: TGTGCCAGCAGCGCATTACAGGGTCCGACTGGCGCGCAGTTCTTC

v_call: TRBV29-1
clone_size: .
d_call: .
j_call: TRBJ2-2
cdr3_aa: CSAPRAGGELFF
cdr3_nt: TGCAGCGCCCCCCGGGCGGGCGGGGAGCTGTTTTTT

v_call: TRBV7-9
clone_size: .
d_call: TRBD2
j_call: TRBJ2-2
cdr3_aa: CASSLVAGSGELVTGELFF
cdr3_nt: TGTGCCAGCAGCTTAGTGGCGGGTAGCGGGGAACTGGTCACCGGGGAGCTGTTTTTT

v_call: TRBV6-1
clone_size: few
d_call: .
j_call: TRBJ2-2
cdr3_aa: CASSEVIGAGELFF
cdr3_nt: TGTGCCAGCAGTGAAGTGATCGGAGCCGGGGAGCTGTTTTTT

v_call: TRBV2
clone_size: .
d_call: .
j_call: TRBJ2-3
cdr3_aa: CASSLGAGSTDTQYF
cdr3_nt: TGTGCCAGCAGTCTCGGGGCGGGGAGCACAGATACGCAGTATTTT

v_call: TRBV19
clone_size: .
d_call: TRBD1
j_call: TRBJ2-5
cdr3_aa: CASSHPGTGVETQYF
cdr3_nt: TGTGCCAGTAGCCATCCCGGGACAGGGGTAGAGACCCAGTACTTC

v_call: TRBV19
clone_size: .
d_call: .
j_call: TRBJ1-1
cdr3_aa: CASSIMSSTEAFF
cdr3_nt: TGTGCCAGTAGTATCATGAGTAGCACTGAAGCTTTCTTT